Each of the 32 T cell receptor beta chains below was sequenced from the same sample in a study of blood T cell repertoires in COVID-19. TCRdb's table, derived via immunoSEQ multiplex PCR, lists solely in-frame clones and lacks some. The table lists 190,000 or so clones, about 80% of them singletons. The sample comprised peripheral blood. The receptors originated from a human donor with acute or convalescent COVID-19. The donor label of this sample is uncertain.

CDR3 amino acids: CASSNEIREGQYF. In DNA form, the CDR3 reads TGTGCCAGCAGCAATGAGATCCGAGAGGGCCAGTACTTC. The J gene is TRBJ2-5, the V gene TRBV28, with D possibly being TRBD2 (5 bases). Germline loops: CDR1 MDHEN, CDR2 SYDVKM. This CDR3 spans 13 amino acids. Trimming removed 6 bases at V and 10 bases at J, with 18 bases between.

J is TRBJ2-1 and V is TRBV5-1; TRBD2 matches 7 bases. Losses at the gene ends were 3 bases for V and 0 bases for J; bases not matched to a gene: 12. In germline, CDR1 is SGHRS, CDR2 YFSETQ. The CDR3 loop spans 18 amino acids. The CDR3 DNA is TGCGCCAGCAGCTCCAGACGCATCCTAGCGGCCTCCTACAATGAGCAGTTCTTC. Protein product: CASSSRRILAASYNEQFF.

The chain has TRBV2 and TRBJ1-4; D call uncertain. The CDR3 totals 13 residues. Germline loops: CDR1 SNHLY, CDR2 FYNNEI. V was pared by 1 base and J by 7 bases, with 7 bases between. The CDR3 loop is CASSEGYPEKLFF. The CDR3 DNA reads as TGTGCCAGCAGTGAAGGCTATCCTGAAAAACTGTTTTTT.

This clone was detected once. The V gene is TRBV10-2, the J gene TRBJ1-5; D gene uncertain. There are 13 residues in the CDR3. The V gene's germline CDR1 is WSHSY and CDR2 SAAADI. V was clipped by 8 bases and J by 3 bases, with 11 bases between them. The CDR3 nucleotides are TGCGCCAGCCGGGGATCATCCAATCAGCCCCAGCATTTT. Its translation is CASRGSSNQPQHF.

This clone has a single count. The V call is TRBV5-6, the J call TRBJ1-2; TRBD1 is a possible D gene (6 bases). V lost 2 bases and J 1 base, leaving 12 bases between the germline ends. The length of the CDR3 is 15 residues. CDR1 is SGHDT and CDR2 is YYEEEE in the germline V gene. CDR3 in DNA: TGTGCCAGCAGCTTTACGGACAGACTTAACTATGGCTACACCTTC. Translation: CASSFTDRLNYGYTF.

A word on this clone: Other nucleotide sequences from this sample produce the same CDR3. V is TRBV5-1 and J is TRBJ1-1, with a tentative D call TRBD1 (6 bases). CDR3 length: 14 residues. Germline loops: CDR1 SGHRS, CDR2 YFSETQ. Trimming cost V 4 bases and J 2 bases, with 12 bases left between them. The chain's CDR3 is CASSPTGPNTEAFF. The CDR3 nucleotides read TGCGCCAGCAGCCCCACAGGGCCCAACACTGAAGCTTTCTTT.

This clone was seen more than once but under ten times. J is TRBJ2-1 and V is TRBV5-1; TRBD2 might be the D (6 bases). Germline-derived CDR1 and CDR2 are SGHRS and YFSETQ. V lost 6 bases and J 1 base, leaving 20 bases between the germline ends. The CDR3 contains 17 residues. CDR3: CASNLGLGDSSYNEQFF. CDR3 DNA: TGCGCCAGCAACCTGGGGCTAGGGGACTCATCCTACAATGAGCAGTTCTTC.

The chain uses TRBV3-1 (or the pseudogene TRBV3-2) and TRBJ1-2; 8 bases agree with TRBD1. Germline loops: CDR1 LGHDT, CDR2 YNNKEL (reference sequence). V trimming: 1 base; J trimming: 4 bases; junction bases outside the gene matches: 5. The CDR3 runs 15 residues. The CDR3: CASSQGSGGSYGYTF. The CDR3 nucleotides read TGTGCCAGCAGCCAAGGGTCAGGGGGCAGCTATGGCTACACCTTC.

The chain uses TRBV2 and TRBJ1-1; D not resolved. The V gene lost 3 bases and the J gene lost 1 base, with 9 bases spanning the gap. Germline lookup yields CDR1 SNHLY and CDR2 FYNNEI. The CDR3 covers 14 residues. The CDR3 is CASSDGVANTEAFF. The CDR3 DNA reads as TGTGCCAGCAGTGACGGGGTGGCGAACACTGAAGCTTTCTTT.

This clone was seen just once. This sequence joins TRBV3-1 (or the pseudogene TRBV3-2) and TRBJ1-2; D gene uncertain. The CDR3 spans 15 residues. Germline V gives CDR1 LGHDT, CDR2 YNNKEL (reference sequence). The ends were cut back, 3 bases at V and 2 bases at J, with 13 bases in the middle. CDR3: CASSHVSGINYGYTF. Here the CDR3 DNA reads TGTGCCAGCAGCCACGTGTCCGGGATCAACTATGGCTACACCTTC.

The chain carries TRBV27 and TRBJ2-2; TRBD2 agrees at 8 bases. This CDR3 has 14 amino acids. CDR1 and CDR2 from the germline V gene are MNHEY and SMNVEV (reference sequence). V was pared by 9 bases and J by 0 bases, with 3 bases of the junction left unmatched. Here the CDR3 reads CASTLAANTGELFF. DNA for the CDR3: TGTGCCAGTACACTAGCGGCGAACACCGGGGAGCTGTTTTTT.

The chain carries TRBV18 and TRBJ2-3; 13 bases line up with TRBD2. Germline CDR1 and CDR2: KGHSH and LQKENI. CDR3 length: 16 amino acids. V was clipped by 1 base and J by 3 bases; unmatched bases: 1. The CDR3 coding sequence is TGTGCCAGCTCACCACAACTAGCGGGAGGGACAGATACGCAGTATTTT. Protein product: CASSPQLAGGTDTQYF.

The rearrangement joins TRBV5-1 to TRBJ2-7; 9 nucleotides align to TRBD1. Germline-derived CDR1 and CDR2 are SGHRS and YFSETQ. This CDR3 contains 15 residues. Unmatched junction bases numbered 7, after V lost 5 bases and J lost 1 base. The CDR3, as DNA: TGCGCCAGCAGACGGACAGGGGAGGCGTCCTACGAGCAGTACTTC. Translation: CASRRTGEASYEQYF.

V and J are TRBV29-1 and TRBJ2-1; D is ambiguous. The germline CDR1 and CDR2 sequences are SQVTM and ANQGSEA. Trimming shortened V by 1 base and J by 6 bases, and 22 bases separated the two germline ends. The CDR3 is 17 residues long. The CDR3 nucleotides read TGCAGCGTTGAAGCCTTCGGTAGCCCCACTTTTCCCAATGAGCAGTTCTTC. Translating gives CSVEAFGSPTFPNEQFF.

V and J are TRBV6-1 and TRBJ1-6; TRBD1 matches at 7 bases. CDR1 and CDR2 (germline): MNHNS, SASEGT. The V gene end was trimmed by 3 bases and the J gene end by 7 bases; junction bases not matched to a gene: 15. The CDR3 extends over 18 amino acids. This CDR3 is CASSETPGTLGGNSPLHF. In DNA form, the CDR3 reads TGTGCCAGCAGTGAGACACCGGGGACCTTAGGGGGCAATTCACCCCTCCACTTT.

In its sample, this clone was seen once. The CDR3: CASSVGVAVRRTDTQYF. DNA for the CDR3: TGTGCCAGTAGTGTCGGAGTAGCGGTACGCCGCACAGATACGCAGTATTTT. The J gene is TRBJ2-3, the V gene TRBV19, with D perhaps matching TRBD2 (6 bases). CDR1 is LNHDA, CDR2 SQIVND, per germline (reference sequence). The CDR3 covers 17 residues. The V end was cut by 5 bases, the J end by 1 base, with 19 bases between.

This clone was found once. The chain has TRBV7-3 and TRBJ2-1; 8 nucleotides align to TRBD2. CDR1 is SGHTA and CDR2 is FQGTGA in the germline V gene. The V gene end was trimmed by 6 bases and the J gene end by 6 bases; junction bases not matched to a gene: 10. The CDR3 consists of 15 residues. The CDR3 sequence: CASSRSGSNFNEQFF. The CDR3 DNA reads TGTGCCAGCAGTCGAAGCGGGAGTAATTTCAATGAGCAGTTCTTC.

The chain links TRBV18 to TRBJ2-7; a weak D match, TRBD2 (6 bases). Germline V gene sequence: CDR1 KGHSH, CDR2 LQKENI. Trimming stripped 3 bases from V and 3 bases from J, with 15 bases between. This CDR3 contains 15 residues. The CDR3 region has the DNA TGTGCCAGCTCACCGGCCGGGACTGGCCACTACGAGCAGTACTTC. Its protein is CASSPAGTGHYEQYF. Looking up the rest from reference TRBV18 and TRBJ2-7 gives the full variable domain: NAGVMQNPRHLVRRRGQEARLRCSPMKGHSHVYWYRQLPEEGLKFMVYLQKENIIDESGMPKERFSAEFPKEGPSILRIQQVVRGDSAAYFCASSPAGTGHYEQYFGPGTRLTVT.

This clone was seen once. The chain employs TRBV5-1 and TRBJ2-3, with TRBD2 identical over 15 bases. This CDR3 is built from 16 residues. Unmatched junction bases numbered 6, after V lost 5 bases and J lost 5 bases. CDR1 and CDR2 from the germline V gene are SGHRS and YFSETQ. CDR3: CASSPGLAGGLDTQYF. CDR3 DNA: TGCGCCAGCAGTCCTGGACTAGCGGGAGGGCTAGATACGCAGTATTTT.

The chain couples TRBV5-1 to TRBJ2-1, with 10 bases identical to TRBD2. Germline V CDR1 and CDR2: SGHRS, YFSETQ. The CDR3 runs 15 residues. Trimming removed 0 bases from V and 7 bases from J; junction bases left unmatched: 4. CDR3 sequence reads: CASSLGASGSNEQFF. CDR3 in DNA: TGCGCCAGCAGCTTGGGGGCTAGCGGGAGTAATGAGCAGTTCTTC.

CDR3: CAWNGHGGGSPLHF. The CDR3 DNA reads as TGTGCCTGGAATGGGCATGGAGGAGGTTCACCCCTCCACTTT. This chain joins TRBV30 and TRBJ1-6; D ambiguous. The CDR3 loop spans 14 amino acids. Trimming stripped 4 bases from V and 9 bases from J, with 16 bases between. Germline loops: CDR1 GTSNPN, CDR2 SVGIG (reference sequence). The variable domain in full, with the rest retrieved from reference TRBV30 and TRBJ1-6, is SQTIHQWPATLVQPVGSPLSLECTVEGTSNPNLYWYRQAAGRGLQLLFYSVGIGQISSEVPQNLSASRPQDRQFILSSKKLLLSDSGFYLCAWNGHGGGSPLHFGNGTRLTVT.

The chain employs TRBV5-1 and TRBJ2-3; 9 bases agree with TRBD2. Germline assignment: CDR1 SGHRS and CDR2 YFSETQ. Trimming at V came to 0 bases and at J to 4 bases, leaving 6 bases not matched to a gene. The CDR3 spans 16 residues. In DNA form, the CDR3 reads TGCGCCAGCAGCTTGGGGGTTGCGGGAGGGGCAGATACGCAGTATTTT. Its protein is CASSLGVAGGADTQYF.

The J gene is TRBJ1-1, the V gene TRBV5-4, with TRBD1 matching 11 bases. The CDR3 extends over 17 amino acids. Germline loops: CDR1 SGHNT, CDR2 YYREEE (reference sequence). Losses at the gene ends were 4 bases for V and 0 bases for J; bases not matched to a gene: 8. The CDR3 spells CASSPSGTGGMNTEAFF. The CDR3 bases are TGTGCCAGCAGCCCATCCGGGACAGGGGGGATGAACACTGAAGCTTTCTTT.

This clone showed up just once. The chain uses TRBV7-8 and TRBJ2-3, with 7 bases aligning to TRBD1. Germline V gene sequence: CDR1 SGHVS, CDR2 FQNEAQ. V lost 4 bases and J lost 3; bases outside the gene matches: 7. The CDR3 covers 15 residues. CDR3: CASSSQGYRTDTQYF. The CDR3 nucleotides read TGTGCCAGCAGCTCACAGGGGTATCGGACAGATACGCAGTATTTT.

This clone has only a few counts. The rearrangement links TRBV9 to TRBJ1-2; 7 bases align to TRBD1. The CDR3 loop spans 14 amino acids. Germline CDR1 is SGDLS and CDR2 is YYNGEE. The J segment lost 4 bases and the V segment lost 4 bases, leaving 7 bases of the junction unmatched. The CDR3 DNA is TGTGCCAGCAGCCAGACAGGGATCGGCTATGGCTACACCTTC. This translates into CASSQTGIGYGYTF.

This chain connects TRBV19 to TRBJ2-1; tentative D call: TRBD2 (6 bases). The V gene lost 5 bases and the J gene lost 8 bases, with 16 bases spanning the gap. Germline V lookup: CDR1 LNHDA, CDR2 SQIVND (reference sequence). The CDR3 loop spans 14 amino acids. The CDR3 here is CASSPWRARDEQFF. Here the CDR3 DNA reads TGTGCCAGTAGTCCTTGGAGGGCCAGAGATGAGCAGTTCTTC. The full variable domain, completed using reference TRBV19 and TRBJ2-1, is DGGITQSPKYLFRKEGQNVTLSCEQNLNHDAMYWYRQDPGQGLRLIYYSQIVNDFQKGDIAEGYSVSREKKESFPLTVTSAQKNPTAFYLCASSPWRARDEQFFGPGTRLTVL.

The count of this clone is one. The chain uses TRBV19 and TRBJ1-1, with a weak D call TRBD1 (6 bases). CDR3 length: 15 residues. V was cut by 3 bases and J by 5 bases, with 16 bases left in between. The germline V gene encodes CDR1 LNHDA and CDR2 SQIVND (reference sequence). CDR3 in DNA: TGTGCCAGTAGTATTATCCCGGGACACCGGACTGAAGCTTTCTTT. It is translated as CASSIIPGHRTEAFF.

The chain employs TRBV18 and TRBJ1-2; 7 nucleotides align to TRBD1. The ends lost 2 bases at V and 3 bases at J; junction bases unmatched: 12. This CDR3 is built from 17 residues. Germline V gene sequence: CDR1 KGHSH, CDR2 LQKENI. The CDR3: CASSPFPFRDSDYGYTF. The DNA for the CDR3 is TGTGCCAGCTCACCATTCCCTTTCCGGGACAGTGACTATGGCTACACCTTC.

Concerning this clone: The sample contains more than one DNA sequence encoding this CDR3. V is TRBV3-1 (or the pseudogene TRBV3-2) and J is TRBJ1-2, with D uncertain. V was pared by 0 bases and J by 5 bases, with 10 bases between. Germline lookup yields CDR1 LGHDT and CDR2 YNNKEL (reference sequence). This CDR3 has 14 residues. DNA for the CDR3: TGTGCCAGCAGCCAAGAGGGGAGAGGATATGGCTACACCTTC. Amino acids: CASSQEGRGYGYTF.

A few counts support this clone. This rearrangement joins TRBV6-5 to TRBJ2-7; D not resolved. V was trimmed by 0 bases and J by 2 bases, leaving 14 bases between them. CDR1 MNHEY and CDR2 SVGAGI come from the germline V gene. The CDR3 covers 16 residues. CDR3 residues: CASSYSNNGGPYEQYF. The DNA for the CDR3 is TGTGCCAGCAGTTACTCGAATAATGGCGGCCCCTACGAGCAGTACTTC.

The chain carries TRBV6-1 and TRBJ1-5; D call uncertain. The germline V gene has CDR1 MNHNS and CDR2 SASEGT. The CDR3 length is 16 residues. V was pared by 3 bases and J by 3 bases, with 15 bases between. The CDR3 DNA sequence: TGTGCCAGCAGTGACCTCCTCAGCGGGCTCAATCAGCCCCAGCATTTT. It yields the protein CASSDLLSGLNQPQHF.

V gene TRBV5-1 combines with J gene TRBJ2-6; D remains unclear. V was pared by 1 base and J by 0 bases, with 5 bases between. The CDR3 runs 15 residues. The germline V gene has CDR1 SGHRS and CDR2 YFSETQ. In nucleotides, the CDR3 is TGCGCCAGCAGCTTGTTCTCCTCTGGGGCCAACGTCCTGACTTTC. It translates to CASSLFSSGANVLTF.